Detailed here is one TCR beta chain. Its antigen is unknown. No much larger clonotype is one base removed from it; base qualities were not supplied. This record comes from a study of cytomegalovirus exposure and HLA in healthy donors (dated by TCRdb to the late 2010s). As for the study more broadly: In an earlier analysis of roughly 590 of the donors, 276 Gb of sequence data and 117 million unique TCR beta sequences from about 180 million T cells were reported. Approximately 300 gigabases of sequencing data and around 85 million unique TCR sequences made up an early release that covered about 640 HLA-typed donors. The genetic ancestry cluster associated with self-reported Caucasian donors included around 76% of the 398 genotyped donors. The study aimed to test whether signatures of past pathogen exposure could be identified by cataloging public T cell receptors. Using immunosequencing, the study profiled T cell repertoires from about 620 subjects and related those repertoires to cytomegalovirus serostatus. Besides the first cohort of approximately 710 subjects, a separate validation cohort made up of 120 different subjects was used. The study combined high-throughput TCR immunosequencing, statistical association of individual TCRs with disease status, and machine learning to predict cytomegalovirus infection status. A later analysis re-analyzed previously published TCR beta repertoires from about 600 donors and added high-resolution HLA genotyping to study TCR occurrence patterns. The later analysis used no new phenotypic data to find candidate immune exposures, relying instead on TCR beta sequences and their occurrence across donors. An earlier analysis of roughly 580 of the donors used high-throughput TCR beta sequencing to judge whether each TCR beta V gene segment behaved as functional or pseudogenic. Donor age, sex, ethnicity and CMV serostatus were compiled together with the repertoire data. In a later genetic analysis, genome-wide SNP genotypes for about three fifths of the roughly 670 donors were used, and that subset was treated as a discovery cohort. All discovery cohort repertoires had been generated using a single sequencing platform. Class I and class II HLA loci were covered by the typing at four-digit resolution. The number of donors typed differed by locus, with 629-630 for A, B, C, DRB1 and DQB1, 522 for DQA1, 600 to 610 for DPA1, and some 470 for DPB1. Roughly 5 DR-DQ haplotypes were treated as single units for association and clustering because of strong linkage in the cohort. Among some 410 genotyped donors of the cohort, an average of about 220,000 unique TCR beta nucleotide sequences was sequenced per donor, of which about 18% were non-productive. Results the study describes overall, beyond this receptor: The earlier analysis of some 540 of the donors excluded some 15 rarely observed V segments, including chromosome 9 orphons, because counts were too low. HLA typing was unavailable for some donors at each locus, so association tests used only the typed subset. In an earlier analysis of over 550 of the donors, most TCR beta V segments were observed in productive rearrangements about 90% or about 30% of the time, broadly matching IMGT annotations. A group of highly shared sequence variants was considered likely to be a technical artifact of the sequencing pipeline. When HLA alleles, especially DR and DQ, strongly co-occurred, TCR associations were difficult to assign to individual alleles. While some public TCRs were present in many individuals, most TCR sequences turned up only very rarely across donors. A later analysis found that HLA-associated TCR beta chains were more clonally expanded and had lower generation probabilities than equally common non-associated chains. A further reported finding was that TCR beta sequences accurately predicted the HLA-A and HLA-B alleles for most subjects in the first cohort. The only immune exposure information available for the cohort was CMV serostatus. In a later genetic analysis, fewer N-insertions in productive TCRs were reported among donors in an Asian-associated ancestry cluster than the roughly 710-donor mean. Sequencing depth was assumed to be roughly uniform across donors in the presence/absence analyses, though that assumption may not hold. In a later analysis, the rate of TCR association differed among HLA loci, with DRB1 alleles having the most associated TCRs and HLA-C alleles having the fewest. In both the original and validation cohorts, the classifier was reported to diagnose cytomegalovirus status with high specificity and sensitivity. In a later analysis, most CMV-associated TCR beta chains were found to appear HLA-restricted, with HLA associations seemingly driven largely by CMV exposure. In vitro tests confirmed that a few of the cytomegalovirus-associated TCR beta chains recognize cytomegalovirus antigens. This cohort had only TCR beta chains sequenced, and the lack of alpha or paired-chain data limited which features could be detected. The study listed 150 to 200 TCR beta chains as associated with cytomegalovirus. In a later analysis, 16,951 TCR beta sequences were associated with specific HLA alleles at a false discovery rate of 0.05. In a later analysis, several top co-occurrence clusters were reported to appear linked to parvovirus B19, influenza, CMV and Epstein-Barr virus. V-gene and J-gene trimming of TCR beta chains was associated with a missense DCLRE1C variant in a later genetic analysis, and the association was replicated in an independent cohort. The 87-base-pair reads could not distinguish some IMGT-functional V segments, including TRBV6-2 and TRBV6-3, so those segments were excluded. The authors suggested that the approach could potentially be extended to other disease states and immunological phenotypes. Correlated functional status among segregating V segments might reflect linkage disequilibrium, but an unknown experimental factor could not be ruled out.

The cohort comprised around 690 healthy bone marrow donors. At the time of sampling, all cohort members were nominally healthy, though unrecorded immune exposures were likely present. The donor tested CMV seronegative, placing the donor among the 350 to 400 seronegative members of the cohort. Each donor provided a peripheral blood sample, and peripheral blood mononuclear cells were used for TCR beta sequencing. The Qiagen DNeasy Blood Extraction Kit was used to extract genomic DNA from the blood cell samples. The library was obtained by the immunoSEQ multiplex PCR assay. For the multiplex PCR, a mixture combining 60 forward primers for TCR Vbeta segments and 13 reverse primers for TCR Jbeta segments was used. The CDR3 region of rearranged TCR beta genes was amplified from genomic DNA by a multiplex PCR assay. The amplified TCR beta libraries were sequenced on the Illumina HiSeq System as 87-base-pair reads. The paper's processing steps were these. Across the roughly 640 repertoires, a later analysis counted 80 million or so unique TCR beta chains, 9 million to 14 million of which were shared by at least two donors. To remove PCR and sequencing errors, raw reads were error-corrected and collapsed into unique sequences using a nearest-neighbor algorithm that merged closely related sequences. CDR3 sequences were aligned to IMGT reference sequences to assign V, D and J gene segments. For a sequence to be retained, at least a six-nucleotide match to both a V gene segment and a J gene segment was required. A rearrangement was called productive if the CDR3 had no stop codons and remained in frame with V and J, and every other rearrangement was called non-productive. Following IMGT convention, CDR3 was defined as the stretch from the second conserved V-encoded cysteine up to the conserved J-encoded phenylalanine. The earlier analysis of some 600 of the donors excluded sequences that lacked an unambiguous match to a single V gene segment. An earlier analysis of some 500 of the donors classified V segments as functional when productive rearrangements were above 56.7% and as segregating when the standard deviation between donors was above 5%. To diagnose cytomegalovirus status from the catalog of TCR beta chain sequences, a statistical classification framework was built. A later analysis assigned V and J genes by comparing TCR nucleotide sequences with IMGT/GENE-DB human TR gene sequences. A later analysis assigned CDR3 sequences and most-parsimonious VDJ recombination scenarios with the TCRdist pipeline. In a later analysis, every TCR beta chain was defined by the combination of its CDR3 amino acid sequence and its V-gene family, and reads without a unique V-gene family were dropped. In a later analysis, several hundred highly shared, low-generation-probability nucleotide sequences were removed to address suspected cross-contamination and a sequencing artifact. For each public chain, a later analysis derived a clonal expansion index from normalized ranks of inferred template counts within each repertoire. In a later analysis, generation probabilities were computed with a VDJ recombination model fitted to out-of-frame rearrangements, and the resulting probabilities were checked against IGoR. In a later analysis, TCR-TCR, TCR-HLA and TCR-CMV co-occurrence was scored with hypergeometric tests, and a repertoire-size bias correction was applied to TCR pairs. False discovery rates were estimated in a later analysis by permuting HLA or CMV assignments 20 times. In a later analysis, co-occurring TCRs were grouped with DBSCAN, and TCRdist sequence similarity was added when clustering was performed within HLA-allele-positive subsets. Repertoires with fewer than 30,000 or more than 120,000 public chains, plus five repertoires with anomalous nucleotide sharing, were excluded from co-occurrence clustering. The immuneACCESS repertoire file appears here via TCRdb, limited to in-frame rearrangements. These files lack a portion of the clones; in checked studies, under half of the deficit traces to unresolved V genes, and the cause of the others is not known. The V and J calls and clone size come from that table; D and trimming were worked out from the DNA. The sample profile shows about 160,000 clones; roughly 74% of them were found once. About 4.9% of the sample belongs to the ten largest clones.

Per the germline V gene, MDHEN is the CDR1 and SYDVKM is the CDR2. From its cysteine to its phenylalanine, the CDR3 spans 13 amino acids. Left in the record is the CDR3 DNA by itself, 39 bases read in frame from the first base. V is pruned by 6 bases and J by 5 bases, leaving 2 bases of the junction without a gene match. Recombination connected TRBV28 to TRBJ1-5, with 9 central nucleotides matching TRBD1. Sequencing was performed on PBMCs. This TCR was recovered from a male donor in good health and CMV-seronegative. The nucleotides read TGTGCCAGCAGGACAGGGGGTCATCAGCCCCAGCATTTT. This is translated as CASRTGGHQPQHF.